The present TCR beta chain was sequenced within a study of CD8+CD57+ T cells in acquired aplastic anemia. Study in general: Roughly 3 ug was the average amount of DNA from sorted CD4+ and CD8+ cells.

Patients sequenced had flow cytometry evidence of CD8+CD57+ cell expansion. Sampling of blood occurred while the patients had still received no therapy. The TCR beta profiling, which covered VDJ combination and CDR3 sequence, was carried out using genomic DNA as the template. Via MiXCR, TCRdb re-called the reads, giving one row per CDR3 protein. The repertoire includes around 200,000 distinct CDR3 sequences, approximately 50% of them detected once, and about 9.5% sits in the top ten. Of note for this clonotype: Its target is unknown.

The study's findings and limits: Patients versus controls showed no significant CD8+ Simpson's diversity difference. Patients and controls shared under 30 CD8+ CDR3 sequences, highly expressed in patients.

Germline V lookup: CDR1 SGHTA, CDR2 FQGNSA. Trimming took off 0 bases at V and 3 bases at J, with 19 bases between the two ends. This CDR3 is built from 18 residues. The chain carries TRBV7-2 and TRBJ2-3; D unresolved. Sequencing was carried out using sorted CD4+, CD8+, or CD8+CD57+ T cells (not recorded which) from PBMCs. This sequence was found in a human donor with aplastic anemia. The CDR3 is CASSLALFGSRRTDTQYF. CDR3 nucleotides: TGTGCCAGCAGCTTAGCGCTATTCGGATCCAGACGAACAGATACGCAGTATTTT.